The clone carrying this T cell receptor (beta chain) was counted between two and nine times. Its antigen is currently unknown. This specimen comes from a study of T-cell memory formation after mild COVID-19. Overall study context: In these data, TCR clusters were largely donor specific.

The CDR3 spans 13 residues. The germline V gene encodes CDR1 SGHRS and CDR2 YFSETQ. Trimming at V came to 4 bases and at J to 6 bases, leaving 3 bases not matched to a gene. Whole-study results and caveats: The study found balanced CD4/CD8 in clones contracting day 15 to 85 and a CD4+ lean in later expanders. Largely, contracting CD4+ clones fell within CM and EM, and contracting CD8+ clones within EMRA.

TCRdb re-derived calls from the 5' RACE reads in MiXCR, one entry per CDR3 protein. The data show around 500,000 distinct CDR3 sequences, roughly 20% seen once. The sequenced sample consisted of PBMCs or a T cell subset sorted from them (not recorded which). V and J are TRBV5-1 and TRBJ2-4; TRBD2 matches at 8 bases. The source is an adult woman who had mild COVID-19 (a few samples of this study predate the infection). Cell type and time point are not known. The CDR3, as DNA: TGCGCCAGCAGCGCTGGACTAGCAAACATTCAGTACTTC. Residues: CASSAGLANIQYF.